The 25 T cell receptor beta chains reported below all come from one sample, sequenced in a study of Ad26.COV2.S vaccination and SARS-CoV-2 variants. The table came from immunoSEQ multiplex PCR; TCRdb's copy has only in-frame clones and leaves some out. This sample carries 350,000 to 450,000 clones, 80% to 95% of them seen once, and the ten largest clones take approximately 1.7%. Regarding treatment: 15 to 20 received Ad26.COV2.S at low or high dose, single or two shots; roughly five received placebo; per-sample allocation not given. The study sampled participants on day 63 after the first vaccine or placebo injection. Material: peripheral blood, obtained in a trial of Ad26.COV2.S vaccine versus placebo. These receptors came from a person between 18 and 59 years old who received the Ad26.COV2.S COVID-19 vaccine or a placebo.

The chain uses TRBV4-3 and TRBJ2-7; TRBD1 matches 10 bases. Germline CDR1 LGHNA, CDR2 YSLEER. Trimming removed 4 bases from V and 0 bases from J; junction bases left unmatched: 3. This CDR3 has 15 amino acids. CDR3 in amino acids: CASSRGQGGSYEQYF. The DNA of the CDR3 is TGCGCCAGCAGCCGAGGACAGGGGGGCTCCTACGAGCAGTACTTC.

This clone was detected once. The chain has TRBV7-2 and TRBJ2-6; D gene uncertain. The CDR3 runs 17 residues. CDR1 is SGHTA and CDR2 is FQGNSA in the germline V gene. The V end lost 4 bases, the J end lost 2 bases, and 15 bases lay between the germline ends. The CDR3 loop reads CASSSQSGQAGANVLTF. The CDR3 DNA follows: TGTGCCAGCAGCTCCCAATCCGGGCAGGCTGGGGCCAACGTCCTGACTTTC.

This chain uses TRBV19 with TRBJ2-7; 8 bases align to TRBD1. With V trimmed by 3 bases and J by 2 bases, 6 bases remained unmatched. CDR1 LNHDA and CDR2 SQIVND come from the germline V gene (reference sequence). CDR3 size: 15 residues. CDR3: CASSIGTGYPYEQYF. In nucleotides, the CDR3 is TGTGCCAGTAGTATTGGGACAGGCTATCCCTACGAGCAGTACTTC.

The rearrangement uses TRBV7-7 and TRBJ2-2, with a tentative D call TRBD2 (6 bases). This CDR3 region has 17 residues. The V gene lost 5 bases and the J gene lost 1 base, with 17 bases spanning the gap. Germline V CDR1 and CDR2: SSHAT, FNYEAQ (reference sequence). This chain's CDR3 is CASSLMEGGWNTGELFF. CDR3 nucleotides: TGTGCCAGCAGCCTCATGGAGGGTGGATGGAACACCGGGGAGCTGTTTTTT.

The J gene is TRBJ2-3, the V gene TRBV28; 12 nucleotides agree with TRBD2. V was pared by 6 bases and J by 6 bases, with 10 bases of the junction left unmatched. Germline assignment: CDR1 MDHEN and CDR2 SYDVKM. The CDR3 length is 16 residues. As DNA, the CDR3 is TGTGCCAGCAGCTTCCCGACTAGCGGGGGTGCGGATACGCAGTATTTT. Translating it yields CASSFPTSGGADTQYF.

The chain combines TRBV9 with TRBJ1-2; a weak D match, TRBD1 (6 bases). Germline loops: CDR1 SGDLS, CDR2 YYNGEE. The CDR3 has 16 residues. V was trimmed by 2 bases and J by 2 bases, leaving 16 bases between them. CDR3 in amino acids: CASSVGGGGTNYGYTF. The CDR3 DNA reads TGTGCCAGCAGCGTCGGCGGGGGCGGAACAAACTATGGCTACACCTTC.

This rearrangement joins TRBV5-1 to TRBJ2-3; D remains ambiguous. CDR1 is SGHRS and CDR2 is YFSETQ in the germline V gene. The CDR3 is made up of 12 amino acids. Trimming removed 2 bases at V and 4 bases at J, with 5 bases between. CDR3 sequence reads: CASSLKADTQYF. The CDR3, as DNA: TGCGCCAGCAGCTTAAAAGCAGATACGCAGTATTTT.

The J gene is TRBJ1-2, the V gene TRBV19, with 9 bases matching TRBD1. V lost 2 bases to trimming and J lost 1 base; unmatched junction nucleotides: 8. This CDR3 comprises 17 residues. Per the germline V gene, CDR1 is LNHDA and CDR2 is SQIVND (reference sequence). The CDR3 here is CASSISGTGHVNYGYTF. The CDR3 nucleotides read TGTGCCAGTAGTATATCTGGGACAGGGCACGTTAACTATGGCTACACCTTC.

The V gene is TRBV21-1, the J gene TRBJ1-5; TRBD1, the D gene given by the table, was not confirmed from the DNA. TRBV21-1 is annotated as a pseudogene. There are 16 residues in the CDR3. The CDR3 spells CASSKGTGGSNQPQHF. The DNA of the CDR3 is TGTGCCAGCAGCAAAGGGACAGGGGGGAGCAATCAGCCCCAGCATTTT.

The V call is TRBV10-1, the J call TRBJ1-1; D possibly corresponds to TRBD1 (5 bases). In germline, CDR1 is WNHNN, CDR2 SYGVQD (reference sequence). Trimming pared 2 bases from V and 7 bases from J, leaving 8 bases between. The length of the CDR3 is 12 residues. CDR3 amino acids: CASSEGTDEAFF. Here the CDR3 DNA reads TGCGCCAGCAGTGAGGGGACGGATGAAGCTTTCTTT.

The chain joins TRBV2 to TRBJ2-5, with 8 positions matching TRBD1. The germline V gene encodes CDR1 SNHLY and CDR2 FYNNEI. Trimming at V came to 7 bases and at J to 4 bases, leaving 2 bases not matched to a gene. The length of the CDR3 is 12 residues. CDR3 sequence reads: CASKQGGETQYF. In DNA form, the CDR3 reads TGTGCCAGCAAACAGGGGGGAGAGACCCAGTACTTC. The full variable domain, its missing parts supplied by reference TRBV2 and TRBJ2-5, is EPEVTQTPSHQVTQMGQEVILRCVPISNHLYFYWYRQILGQKVEFLVSFYNNEISEKSEIFDDQFSVERPDGSNFTLKIRSTKLEDSAMYFCASKQGGETQYFGPGTRLLVL.

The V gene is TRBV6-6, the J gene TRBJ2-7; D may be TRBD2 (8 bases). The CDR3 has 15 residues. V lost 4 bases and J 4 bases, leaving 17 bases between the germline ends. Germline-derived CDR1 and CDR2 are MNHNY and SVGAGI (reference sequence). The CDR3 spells CASSSPGGGIYEQYF. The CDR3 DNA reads TGTGCCAGCAGTTCCCCGGGAGGGGGCATTTACGAGCAGTACTTC.

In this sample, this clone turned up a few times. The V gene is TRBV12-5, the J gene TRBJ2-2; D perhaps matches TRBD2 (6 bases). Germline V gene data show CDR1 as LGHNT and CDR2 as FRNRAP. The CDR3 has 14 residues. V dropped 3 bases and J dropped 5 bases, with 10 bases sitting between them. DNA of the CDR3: TGTGCTAGTGGTTTCTGGGGAGGAACCGGGGAGCTGTTTTTT. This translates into CASGFWGGTGELFF.

CDR3 DNA: TGTGCCAGCAGTTACTCGATTGGACTAGCGGGGGCGGGGGAGACCCAGTACTTC. Its protein is CASSYSIGLAGAGETQYF. The chain links TRBV6-2 or TRBV6-3 to TRBJ2-5; TRBD2 matches 13 bases. The CDR3 totals 18 residues. V trimming: 0 bases; J trimming: 5 bases; junction bases outside the gene matches: 9. Germline CDR1 MNHEY, CDR2 SVGEGT.

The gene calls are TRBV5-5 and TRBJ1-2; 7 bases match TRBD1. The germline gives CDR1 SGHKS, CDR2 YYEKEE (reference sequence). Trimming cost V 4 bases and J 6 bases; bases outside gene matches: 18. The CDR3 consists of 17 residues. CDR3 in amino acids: CASSPLPQGGSLHGYTF. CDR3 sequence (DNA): TGTGCCAGCAGCCCGCTACCCCAGGGGGGTTCGTTGCATGGCTACACCTTC.

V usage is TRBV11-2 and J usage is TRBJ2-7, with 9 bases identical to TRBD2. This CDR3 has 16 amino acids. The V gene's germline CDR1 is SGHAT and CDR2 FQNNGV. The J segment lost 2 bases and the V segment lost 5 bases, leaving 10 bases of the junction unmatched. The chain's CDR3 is CASSPRVAGAAYEQYF. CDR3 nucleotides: TGTGCCAGCAGCCCACGAGTAGCGGGGGCCGCCTACGAGCAGTACTTC. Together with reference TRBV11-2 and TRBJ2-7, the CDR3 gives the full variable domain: EAGVAQSPRYKIIEKRQSVAFWCNPISGHATLYWYQQILGQGPKLLIQFQNNGVVDDSQLPKDRFSAERLKGVDSTLKIQPAKLEDSAVYLCASSPRVAGAAYEQYFGPGTRLTVT.

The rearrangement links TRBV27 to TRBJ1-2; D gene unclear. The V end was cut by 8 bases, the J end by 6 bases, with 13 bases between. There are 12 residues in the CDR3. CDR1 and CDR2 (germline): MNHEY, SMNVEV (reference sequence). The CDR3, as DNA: TGTGCCAGCTACGATGCTCGGGATGGCTACACCTTC. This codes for CASYDARDGYTF.

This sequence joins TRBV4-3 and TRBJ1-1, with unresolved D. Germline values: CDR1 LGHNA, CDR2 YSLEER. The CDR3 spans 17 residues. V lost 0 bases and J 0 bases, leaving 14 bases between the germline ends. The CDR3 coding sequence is TGCGCCAGCAGCCAAGACGCCAGACACGTGATGAACACTGAAGCTTTCTTT. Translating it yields CASSQDARHVMNTEAFF.

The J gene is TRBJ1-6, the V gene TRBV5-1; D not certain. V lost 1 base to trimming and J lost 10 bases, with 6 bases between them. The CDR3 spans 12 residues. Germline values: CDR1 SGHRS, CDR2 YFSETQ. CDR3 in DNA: TGCGCCAGCAGCTTGAATAGGTCACCCCTCCACTTT. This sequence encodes CASSLNRSPLHF.

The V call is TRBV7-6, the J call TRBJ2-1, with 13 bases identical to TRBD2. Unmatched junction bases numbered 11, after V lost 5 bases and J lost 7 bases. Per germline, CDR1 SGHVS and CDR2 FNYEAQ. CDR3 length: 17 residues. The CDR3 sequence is CASSGSVLAGGRNEQFF. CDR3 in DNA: TGTGCCAGCAGCGGGAGCGTACTAGCGGGGGGGCGTAATGAGCAGTTCTTC.

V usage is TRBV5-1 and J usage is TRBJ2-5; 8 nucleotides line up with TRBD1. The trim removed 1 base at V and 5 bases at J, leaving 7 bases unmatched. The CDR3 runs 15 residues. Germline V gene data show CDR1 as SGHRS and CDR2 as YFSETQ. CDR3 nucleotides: TGCGCCAGCAGCTTGCTCAGGGGGCGCGGGGAGACCCAGTACTTC. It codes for CASSLLRGRGETQYF.

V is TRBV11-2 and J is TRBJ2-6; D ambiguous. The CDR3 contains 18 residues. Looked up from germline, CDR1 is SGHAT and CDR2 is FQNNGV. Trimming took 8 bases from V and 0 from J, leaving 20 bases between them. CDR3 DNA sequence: TGTGCCAGCCGCCGGGTTAGGAGCTCTAGCTCTGGGGCCAACGTCCTGACTTTC. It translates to CASRRVRSSSSGANVLTF. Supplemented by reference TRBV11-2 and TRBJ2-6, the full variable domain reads EAGVAQSPRYKIIEKRQSVAFWCNPISGHATLYWYQQILGQGPKLLIQFQNNGVVDDSQLPKDRFSAERLKGVDSTLKIQPAKLEDSAVYLCASRRVRSSSSGANVLTFGAGSRLTVL.

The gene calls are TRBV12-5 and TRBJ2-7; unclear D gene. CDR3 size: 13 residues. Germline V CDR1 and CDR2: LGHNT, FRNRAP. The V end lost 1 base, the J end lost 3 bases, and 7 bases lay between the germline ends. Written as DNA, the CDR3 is TGTGCTAGTGGTTTGGGTCAGGTCTACGAGCAGTACTTC. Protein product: CASGLGQVYEQYF.

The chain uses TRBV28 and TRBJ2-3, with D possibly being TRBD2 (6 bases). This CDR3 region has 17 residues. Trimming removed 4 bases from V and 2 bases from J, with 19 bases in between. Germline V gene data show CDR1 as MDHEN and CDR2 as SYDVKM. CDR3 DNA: TGTGCCAGCAGTTCCCCCCCATTTAGCGGTGACACAGATACGCAGTATTTT. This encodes CASSSPPFSGDTDTQYF.

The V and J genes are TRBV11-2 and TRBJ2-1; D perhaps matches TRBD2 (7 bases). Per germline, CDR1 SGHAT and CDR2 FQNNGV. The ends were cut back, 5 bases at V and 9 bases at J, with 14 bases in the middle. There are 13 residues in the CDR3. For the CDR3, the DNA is TGTGCCAGCAGCCCGGGGGCGGGGGCTGAGCAGTTCTTC. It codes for CASSPGAGAEQFF.